The 4 T cell receptor beta chains reported below all come from one sample, sequenced in a study of T cells in Graves' hyperthyroidism and ophthalmopathy. RNA transcripts provided the source from which TCR beta CDR3 regions were amplified. The TCR CDR3 first-round RT-PCR relied on the HTBI primer set. MiXCR was run by TCRdb on the multiplex PCR reads, yielding one entry per CDR3 protein. This table has hundreds of thousands of distinct CDR3 sequences, approximately 14% appearing once. The sequencing input was blood. These receptor sequences come from a woman aged 40 to 49 with Graves' ophthalmopathy.

In this sample, this clonotype turned up many times. The chain uses TRBV4-3 and TRBJ1-1; no firm D call. The length of the CDR3 is 17 residues. The germline V gene has CDR1 LGHNA and CDR2 YSLEER. Trimming took 0 bases from V and 4 from J, leaving 18 bases between them. The CDR3: CASSQDLWETAGTEAFF. For the CDR3, the DNA is TGCGCCAGCAGCCAAGATTTGTGGGAGACCGCGGGCACTGAAGCTTTCTTT.

Notes on this clonotype: A read error may explain this, as a much larger clone is one base away. This chain links TRBV6-1 with TRBJ1-1, with D maybe TRBD1 (5 bases). The germline V gene has CDR1 MNHNS and CDR2 SASEGT. With 6 bases removed from V and 1 base from J, the gap between germline ends came to 12 bases. The CDR3 sequence is 14 residues long. In DNA, the CDR3 is TGTGCCAGCAGCCAAGGGGTAGGGAACACTGAAGCTTTCTTT. Encoded protein: CASSQGVGNTEAFF.

Many counts were recorded for this clonotype. This sequence joins TRBV6-2 or TRBV6-3 and TRBJ2-7, with no clear D. CDR3 length: 12 amino acids. Per the germline V gene, CDR1 is MNHEY and CDR2 is SVGEGT. Trimming pared 5 bases from V and 2 bases from J, leaving 7 bases between. This chain's CDR3 is CASSNPPYEQYF. The CDR3 DNA reads as TGTGCCAGCAGTAACCCCCCCTACGAGCAGTACTTC.

This clonotype was found many times. This rearrangement joins TRBV20-1 to TRBJ2-7, with D uncertain. V was clipped by 2 bases and J by 0 bases, with 5 bases between them. The length of the CDR3 is 12 residues. Germline lookup yields CDR1 DFQATT and CDR2 SNEGSKA (reference sequence). This CDR3 is CSARSNSYEQYF. DNA of the CDR3: TGCAGTGCTAGATCAAACTCCTACGAGCAGTACTTC.